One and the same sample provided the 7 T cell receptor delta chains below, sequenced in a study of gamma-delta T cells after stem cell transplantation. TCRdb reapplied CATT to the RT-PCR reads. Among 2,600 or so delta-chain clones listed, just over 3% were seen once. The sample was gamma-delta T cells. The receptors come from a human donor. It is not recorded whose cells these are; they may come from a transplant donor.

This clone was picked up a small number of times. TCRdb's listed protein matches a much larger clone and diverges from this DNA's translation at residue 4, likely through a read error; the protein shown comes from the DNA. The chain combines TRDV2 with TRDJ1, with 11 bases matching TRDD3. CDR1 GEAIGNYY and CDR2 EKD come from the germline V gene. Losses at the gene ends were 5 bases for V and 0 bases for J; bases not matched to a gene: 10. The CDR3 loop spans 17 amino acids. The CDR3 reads CACGTLGDTRYTDKLIF. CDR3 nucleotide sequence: TGTGCCTGTGGCACTCTGGGGGATACCCGGTACACCGATAAACTCATCTTT.

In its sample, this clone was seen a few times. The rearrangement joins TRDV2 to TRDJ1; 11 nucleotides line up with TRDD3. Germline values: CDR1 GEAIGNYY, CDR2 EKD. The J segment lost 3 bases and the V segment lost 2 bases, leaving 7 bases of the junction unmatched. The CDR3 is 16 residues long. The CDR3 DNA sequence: TGTGCCTGTGACAGTTTACTGGGGGATAGATCCGATAAACTCATCTTT. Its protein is CACDSLLGDRSDKLIF.

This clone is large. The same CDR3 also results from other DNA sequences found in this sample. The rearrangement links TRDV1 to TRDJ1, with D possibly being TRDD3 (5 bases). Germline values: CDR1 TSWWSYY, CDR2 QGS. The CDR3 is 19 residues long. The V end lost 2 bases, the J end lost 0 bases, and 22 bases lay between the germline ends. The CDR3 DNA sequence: TGTGCTCTTGGGGAATGGGCTGAGTCGGGGGGCCGGTACACCGATAAACTCATCTTT. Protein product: CALGEWAESGGRYTDKLIF.

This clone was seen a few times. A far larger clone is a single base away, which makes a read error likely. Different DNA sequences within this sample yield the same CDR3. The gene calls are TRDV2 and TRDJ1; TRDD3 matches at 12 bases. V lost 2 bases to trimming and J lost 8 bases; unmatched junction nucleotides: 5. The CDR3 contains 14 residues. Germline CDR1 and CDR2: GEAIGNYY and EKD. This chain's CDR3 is CACDILGDTGKLIF. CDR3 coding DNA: TGTGCCTGTGACATCCTGGGGGATACGGGCAAACTCATCTTT.

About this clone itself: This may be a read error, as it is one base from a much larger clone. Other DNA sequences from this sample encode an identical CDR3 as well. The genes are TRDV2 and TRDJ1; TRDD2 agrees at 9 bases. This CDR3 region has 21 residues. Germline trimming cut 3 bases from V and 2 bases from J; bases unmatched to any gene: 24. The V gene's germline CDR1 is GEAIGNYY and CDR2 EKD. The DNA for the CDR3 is TGTGCCTGTGACGGTATCCTTCCTACCCCTTCGGGGGGACCGAAAACCGATAAACTCATCTTT. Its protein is CACDGILPTPSGGPKTDKLIF.

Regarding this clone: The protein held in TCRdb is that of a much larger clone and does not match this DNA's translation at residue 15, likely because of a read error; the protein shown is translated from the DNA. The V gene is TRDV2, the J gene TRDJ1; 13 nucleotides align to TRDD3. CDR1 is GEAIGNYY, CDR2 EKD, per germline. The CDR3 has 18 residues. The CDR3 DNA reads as TGTGCCTGTGACTCCCTCGTACTGGGGGATACGGGCACCGATAATCTCATCTTT. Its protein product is CACDSLVLGDTGTDNLIF.

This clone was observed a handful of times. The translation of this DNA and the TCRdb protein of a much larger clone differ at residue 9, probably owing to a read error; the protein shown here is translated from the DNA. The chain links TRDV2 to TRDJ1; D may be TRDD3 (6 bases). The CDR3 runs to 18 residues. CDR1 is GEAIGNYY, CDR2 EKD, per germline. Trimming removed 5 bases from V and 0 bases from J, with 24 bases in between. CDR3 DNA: TGTGCCTGTGTTAGCCTATCTGGGGAATACCTGTACACCGATAAACTCATCTTT. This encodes CACVSLSGEYLYTDKLIF.